This is a list of T cell receptor beta chains from one sample in a study of cytomegalovirus exposure and HLA in healthy donors. Sequencing used immunoSEQ multiplex PCR; TCRdb keeps in-frame clones, though not all of them. The sample contains some 140,000 clones, around 86% of which appear only once. Source material: PBMCs. These receptors all come from a woman aged 45 to 65 in good health and CMV-seropositive. CDR3s include the opening cysteine and the closing phenylalanine or tryptophan. Each record gives: J gene, D gene, clone size, V gene, CDR3 DNA, CDR3 protein. D genes are given only for firm matches. A clone size is listed for some rows: how often the clone was seen (once, few, many), or a class if it is expanded.

J: TRBJ1-1
D: TRBD1
size: few
V: TRBV2
DNA: TGTGCCAGCAGTAAGACAGGGAGGAACACTGAAGCTTTCTTT
CDR3: CASSKTGRNTEAFF

J: TRBJ1-6
D: -
size: -
V: TRBV30
DNA: TGTGCCTGGAGGGACATGGATTCACCCCTCCACTTT
CDR3: CAWRDMDSPLHF

J: TRBJ1-2
D: TRBD1
size: -
V: TRBV7-2
DNA: TGTGCCAGCAGCCCGGACAGGAACTATGGCTACACCTTC
CDR3: CASSPDRNYGYTF

J: TRBJ1-4
D: TRBD1
size: -
V: TRBV30
DNA: TGTGCCTGGTGGGACAGGGTGGGCGAAAAACTGTTTTTT
CDR3: CAWWDRVGEKLFF

J: TRBJ2-1
D: TRBD2
size: once
V: TRBV6-1
DNA: TGTGCCAGCAGTGAAGGGACTAGCGGAAACTCCTACAATGAGCAGTTCTTC
CDR3: CASSEGTSGNSYNEQFF

J: TRBJ1-1
D: -
size: once
V: TRBV7-8
DNA: TGTGCCAGCAGCCCATGGGAGGGGCCAGCTTTCTTT
CDR3: CASSPWEGPAFF

J: TRBJ2-2
D: -
size: -
V: TRBV18
DNA: TGTGCCAGCTCTCGTAGTGTGGACACCGGGGAGCTGTTTTTT
CDR3: CASSRSVDTGELFF

J: TRBJ1-1
D: TRBD1
size: -
V: TRBV5-1
DNA: TGCGCCAGCAGCTTAGGGACAGGGAGTTTTAACACTGAAGCTTTCTTT
CDR3: CASSLGTGSFNTEAFF

J: TRBJ2-3
D: -
size: -
V: TRBV15
DNA: TGTGCCACCAGCAGAGCGGCAGATACGCAGTATTTT
CDR3: CATSRAADTQYF

J: TRBJ2-3
D: TRBD2
size: -
V: TRBV6-1
DNA: TGTGCCAGCAGCAAGTTAGCGGGAGGGGGGGATACGCAGTATTTT
CDR3: CASSKLAGGGDTQYF

J: TRBJ1-6
D: TRBD1
size: few
V: TRBV4-3
DNA: TGCGCCAGCAGCCCACAGGGGCATAATTCACCCCTCCACTTT
CDR3: CASSPQGHNSPLHF

J: TRBJ2-7
D: -
size: -
V: TRBV9
DNA: TGTGCCAGCAGCGTGATCCCAGACAGTCTCTACGAGCAGTACTTC
CDR3: CASSVIPDSLYEQYF

J: TRBJ2-1
D: -
size: -
V: TRBV5-1
DNA: TGCGCCAGCAGCTTGAGTGGGAGCTCCTACAATGAGCAGTTCTTC
CDR3: CASSLSGSSYNEQFF

J: TRBJ2-1
D: TRBD2
size: -
V: TRBV28
DNA: TGTGCCAGCAGTTCGTCTAGCGGGAGAGGGTCCTACAATGAGCAGTTCTTC
CDR3: CASSSSSGRGSYNEQFF

J: TRBJ1-6
D: TRBD1
size: -
V: TRBV5-6
DNA: TGTGCCAGCAGCTTGGGCTCGGGGACAGAGCATAATTCACCCCTCCACTTT
CDR3: CASSLGSGTEHNSPLHF

J: TRBJ1-5
D: -
size: once
V: TRBV5-4
DNA: TGTGCCAGCAGCTTGGACAGTCAGCCCCAGCATTTT
CDR3: CASSLDSQPQHF